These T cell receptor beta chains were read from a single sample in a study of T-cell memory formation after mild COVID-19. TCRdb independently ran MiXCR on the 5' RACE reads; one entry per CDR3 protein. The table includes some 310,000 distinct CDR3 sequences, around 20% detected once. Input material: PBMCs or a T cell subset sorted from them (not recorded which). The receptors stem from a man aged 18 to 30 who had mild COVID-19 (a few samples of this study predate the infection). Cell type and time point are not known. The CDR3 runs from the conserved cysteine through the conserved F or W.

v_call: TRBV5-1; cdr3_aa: CASERQVGNTEAFF
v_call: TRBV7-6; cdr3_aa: CASSLDHGTYEQYF
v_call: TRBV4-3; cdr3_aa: CASSQDLVNTEAFF
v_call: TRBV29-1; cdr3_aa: CSGIDREGGYGYTF
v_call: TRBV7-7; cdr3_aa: CASSHGTSGNEQFF
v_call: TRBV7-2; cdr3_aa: CASSLAGGDYNEQFF
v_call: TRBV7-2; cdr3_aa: CASSLNRGGDRHTF
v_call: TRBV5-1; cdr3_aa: CASRAESTDTQYF
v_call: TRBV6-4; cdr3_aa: CASSPGTGDTGELFF
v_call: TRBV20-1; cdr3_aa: CSARGRASGGPRTLRGQFF
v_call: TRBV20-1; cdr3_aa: CSADGYNEQFF
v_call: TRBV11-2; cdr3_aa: CASSFRGGWGNTGELFF
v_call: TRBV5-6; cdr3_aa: CASSLRQTKYF
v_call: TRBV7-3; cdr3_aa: CASSLILRGRDNEQFF
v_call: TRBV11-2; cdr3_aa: CASSFGGAPPDTQYF
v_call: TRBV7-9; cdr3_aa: CASSTGRGQETQYF
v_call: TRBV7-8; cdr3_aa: CASSPRDSIFRQHF
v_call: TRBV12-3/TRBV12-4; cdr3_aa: CASSEHMEYEQYF
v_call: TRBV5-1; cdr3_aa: CASSLAPGISSYNSPLHF
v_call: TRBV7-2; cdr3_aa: CASSFNGGPYEQYF
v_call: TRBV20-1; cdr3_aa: CSARPGALNTEAFF
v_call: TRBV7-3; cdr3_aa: CASSRDVLAEAFF
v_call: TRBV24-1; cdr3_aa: CATSGGPNYGYTF
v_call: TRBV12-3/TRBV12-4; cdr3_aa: CASSIMGTQYF
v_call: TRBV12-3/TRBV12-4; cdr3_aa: CASRPGLNNQPQHF
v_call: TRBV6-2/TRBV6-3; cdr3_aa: CASSYSNWGTEAFF
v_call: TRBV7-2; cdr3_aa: CASSSYTGSEAFF
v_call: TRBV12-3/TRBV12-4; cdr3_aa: CASSLSDQPQHF
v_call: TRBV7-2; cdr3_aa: CASSFDREYSSYGYTF
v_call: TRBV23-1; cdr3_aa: CASSHPLEQPQETQYF
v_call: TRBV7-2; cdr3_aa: CASSNFDRVGEKLFF
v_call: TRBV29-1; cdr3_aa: CSVGDGLLGNQPQHF
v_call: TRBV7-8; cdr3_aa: CASSLMVVGGEAFF
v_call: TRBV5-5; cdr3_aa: CASSLGAGTGELFF
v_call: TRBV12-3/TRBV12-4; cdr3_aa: CASSSTASGANVLTF
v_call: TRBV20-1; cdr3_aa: CGPLAGIHNEQFF
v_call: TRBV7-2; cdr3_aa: CASSRDPYQPQHF
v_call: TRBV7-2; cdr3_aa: CASSLAGAGSPDTQYF
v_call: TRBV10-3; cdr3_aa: CAIREGTDTQYF
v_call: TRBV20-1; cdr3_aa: CSARAPTDPDPETQYF
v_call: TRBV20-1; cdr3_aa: CSARTTPGTDTQYF
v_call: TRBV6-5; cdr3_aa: CASRLGQGSYGYTF
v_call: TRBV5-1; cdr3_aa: CASSKTSGGLDTQYF
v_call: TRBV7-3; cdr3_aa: CASSLTGTGGSPLHF
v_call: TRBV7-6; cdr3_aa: CASQPGESGELFF
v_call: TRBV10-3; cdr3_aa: CAIAAAEPEAFF
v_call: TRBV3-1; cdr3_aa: CASSQGRTSGSTQYF
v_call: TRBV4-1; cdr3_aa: CASSQPPPGLYGYTF
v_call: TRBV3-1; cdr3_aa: CASSQETGRRAFF
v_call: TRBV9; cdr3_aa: CASSASGSPDYGYTF
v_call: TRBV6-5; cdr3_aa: CASSYSELTGELFF
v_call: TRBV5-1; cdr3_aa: CASSLAPGENTGELFF
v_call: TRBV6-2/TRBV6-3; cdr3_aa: CASSYSAPYSGNTIYF